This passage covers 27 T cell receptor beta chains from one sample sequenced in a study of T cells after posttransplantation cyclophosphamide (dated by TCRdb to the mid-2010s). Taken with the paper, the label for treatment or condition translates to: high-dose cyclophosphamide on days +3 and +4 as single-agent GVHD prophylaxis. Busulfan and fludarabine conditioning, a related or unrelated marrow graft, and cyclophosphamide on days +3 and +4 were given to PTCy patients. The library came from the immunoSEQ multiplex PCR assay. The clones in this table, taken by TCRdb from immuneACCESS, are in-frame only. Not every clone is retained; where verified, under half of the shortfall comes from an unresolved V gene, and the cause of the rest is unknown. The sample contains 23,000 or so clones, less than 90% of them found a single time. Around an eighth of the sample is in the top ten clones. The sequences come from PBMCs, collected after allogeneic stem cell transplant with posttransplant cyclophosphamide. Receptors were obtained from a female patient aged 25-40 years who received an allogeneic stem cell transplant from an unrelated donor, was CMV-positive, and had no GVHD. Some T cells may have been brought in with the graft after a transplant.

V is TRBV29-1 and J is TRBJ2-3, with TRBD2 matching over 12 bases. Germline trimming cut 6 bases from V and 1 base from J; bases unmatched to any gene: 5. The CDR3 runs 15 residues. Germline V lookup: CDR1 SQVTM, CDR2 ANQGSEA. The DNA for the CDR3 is TGCAGCGTCAGCTGGACTAGCGGGGGCACAGATACGCAGTATTTT. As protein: CSVSWTSGGTDTQYF.

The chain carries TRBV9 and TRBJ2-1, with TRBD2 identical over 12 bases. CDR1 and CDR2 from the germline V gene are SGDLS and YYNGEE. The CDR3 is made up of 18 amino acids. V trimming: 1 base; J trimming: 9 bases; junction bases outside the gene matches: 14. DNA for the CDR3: TGTGCCAGCAGCGTACTCCCGAGGCTAGCGGGGGGGCCGGGTGAGCAGTTCTTC. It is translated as CASSVLPRLAGGPGEQFF. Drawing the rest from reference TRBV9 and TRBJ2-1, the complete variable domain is DSGVTQTPKHLITATGQRVTLRCSPRSGDLSVYWYQQSLDQGLQFLIQYYNGEERAKGNILERFSAQQFPDLHSELNLSSLELGDSALYFCASSVLPRLAGGPGEQFFGPGTRLTVL.

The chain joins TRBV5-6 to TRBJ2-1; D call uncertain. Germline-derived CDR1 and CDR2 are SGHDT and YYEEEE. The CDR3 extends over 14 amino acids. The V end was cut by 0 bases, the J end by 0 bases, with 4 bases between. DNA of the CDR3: TGTGCCAGCAGCTTGGGGAGCTCCTACAATGAGCAGTTCTTC. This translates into CASSLGSSYNEQFF.

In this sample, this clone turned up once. CDR3 in DNA: TGTGCCAGCAGTTACCGACAGAACTATGGCTACACCTTC. Protein: CASSYRQNYGYTF. V usage is TRBV6-5 and J usage is TRBJ1-2, with TRBD1 as a possible D gene (5 bases). Germline-derived CDR1 and CDR2 are MNHEY and SVGAGI. This CDR3 contains 13 residues. The ends were cut back, 2 bases at V and 2 bases at J, with 6 bases in the middle.

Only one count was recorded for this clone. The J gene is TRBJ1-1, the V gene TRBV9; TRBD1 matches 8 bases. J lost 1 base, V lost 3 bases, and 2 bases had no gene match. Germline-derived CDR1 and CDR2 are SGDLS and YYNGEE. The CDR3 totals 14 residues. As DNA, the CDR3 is TGTGCCAGCAGCGCCGGGACAGGGAACACTGAAGCTTTCTTT. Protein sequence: CASSAGTGNTEAFF.

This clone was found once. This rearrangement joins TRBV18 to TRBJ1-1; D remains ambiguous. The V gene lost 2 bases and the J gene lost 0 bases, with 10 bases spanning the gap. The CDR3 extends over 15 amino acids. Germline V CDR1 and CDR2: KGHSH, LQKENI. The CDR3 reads CASSPRRELNTEAFF. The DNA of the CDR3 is TGTGCCAGCTCACCAAGACGGGAGCTGAACACTGAAGCTTTCTTT.

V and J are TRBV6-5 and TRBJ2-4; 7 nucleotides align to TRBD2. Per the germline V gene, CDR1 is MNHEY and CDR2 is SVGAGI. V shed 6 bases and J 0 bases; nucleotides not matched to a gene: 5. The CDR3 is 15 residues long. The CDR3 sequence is CASRSSGLAKNIQYF. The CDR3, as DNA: TGTGCCAGCAGATCTAGCGGATTAGCCAAAAACATTCAGTACTTC.

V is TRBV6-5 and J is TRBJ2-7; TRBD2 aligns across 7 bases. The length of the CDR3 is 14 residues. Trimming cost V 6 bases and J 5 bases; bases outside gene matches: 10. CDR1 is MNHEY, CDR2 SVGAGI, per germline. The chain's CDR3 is CASRSSSGSNEQYF. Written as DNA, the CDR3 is TGTGCCAGCAGATCATCTAGCGGCTCGAACGAGCAGTACTTC.

The CDR3 reads CASSLWTGKALNTEAFF. DNA of the CDR3: TGTGCCAGCTCACTTTGGACAGGGAAAGCCTTGAACACTGAAGCTTTCTTT. The V and J genes are TRBV18 and TRBJ1-1; 8 positions match TRBD1. The CDR3 runs 17 residues. V gave up 4 bases and J gave up 0 bases; unmatched junction bases: 10. Germline CDR1 KGHSH, CDR2 LQKENI.

CDR3 nucleotides: TGTGCCAGCAGCCCACAGGTTAACTATGGCTACACCTTC. Residues: CASSPQVNYGYTF. The rearrangement joins TRBV6-5 to TRBJ1-2; TRBD1 might be the D (5 bases). There are 13 residues in the CDR3. Trimming left V 6 bases short and J 1 base short, with 9 bases between. In germline, CDR1 is MNHEY, CDR2 SVGAGI.

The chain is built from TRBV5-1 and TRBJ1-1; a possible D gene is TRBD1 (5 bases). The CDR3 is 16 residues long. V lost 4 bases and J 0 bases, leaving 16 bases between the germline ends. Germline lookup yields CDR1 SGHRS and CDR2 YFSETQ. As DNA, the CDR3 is TGCGCCAGCAGCCCAGGGCTCGCAGCTTTGAACACTGAAGCTTTCTTT. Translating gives CASSPGLAALNTEAFF.

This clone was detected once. CDR3 sequence (DNA): TGTGCCAGCAGCATCGGACTAGGAAATTCCTACGAGCAGTACTTC. It codes for CASSIGLGNSYEQYF. The gene calls are TRBV11-2 and TRBJ2-7, with TRBD2 matching 7 bases. The CDR3 contains 15 residues. Germline assignment: CDR1 SGHAT and CDR2 FQNNGV. The ends lost 5 bases at V and 1 base at J; junction bases unmatched: 8. Filled out from reference TRBV11-2 and TRBJ2-7, the complete variable domain reads EAGVAQSPRYKIIEKRQSVAFWCNPISGHATLYWYQQILGQGPKLLIQFQNNGVVDDSQLPKDRFSAERLKGVDSTLKIQPAKLEDSAVYLCASSIGLGNSYEQYFGPGTRLTVT.

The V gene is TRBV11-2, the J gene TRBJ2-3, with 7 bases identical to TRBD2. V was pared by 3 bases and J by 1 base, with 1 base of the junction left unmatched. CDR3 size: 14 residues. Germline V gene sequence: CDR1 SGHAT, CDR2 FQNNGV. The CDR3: CASSFLAGTDTQYF. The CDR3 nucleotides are TGTGCCAGCAGCTTCCTAGCGGGCACAGATACGCAGTATTTT. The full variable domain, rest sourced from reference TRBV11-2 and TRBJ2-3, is EAGVAQSPRYKIIEKRQSVAFWCNPISGHATLYWYQQILGQGPKLLIQFQNNGVVDDSQLPKDRFSAERLKGVDSTLKIQPAKLEDSAVYLCASSFLAGTDTQYFGPGTRLTVL.

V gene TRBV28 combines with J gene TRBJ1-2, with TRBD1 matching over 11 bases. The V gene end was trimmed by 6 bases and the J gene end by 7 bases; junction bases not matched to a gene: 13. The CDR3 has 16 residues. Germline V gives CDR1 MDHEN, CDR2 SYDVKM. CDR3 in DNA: TGTGCCAGCAGACCGTTCACCGGACAGGGGGCAGGTGGCTACACCTTC. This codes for CASRPFTGQGAGGYTF.

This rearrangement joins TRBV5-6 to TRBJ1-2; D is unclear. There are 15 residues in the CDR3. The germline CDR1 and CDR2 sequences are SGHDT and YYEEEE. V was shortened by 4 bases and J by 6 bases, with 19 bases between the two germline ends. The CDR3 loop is CASSLVRLGFNGYTF. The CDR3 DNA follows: TGTGCCAGCAGCCTGGTCCGGCTCGGGTTCAATGGCTACACCTTC. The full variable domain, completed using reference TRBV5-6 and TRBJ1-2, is DAGVTQSPTHLIKTRGQQVTLRCSPKSGHDTVSWYQQALGQGPQFIFQYYEEEERQRGNFPDRFSGHQFPNYSSELNVNALLLGDSALYLCASSLVRLGFNGYTFGSGTRLTVV.

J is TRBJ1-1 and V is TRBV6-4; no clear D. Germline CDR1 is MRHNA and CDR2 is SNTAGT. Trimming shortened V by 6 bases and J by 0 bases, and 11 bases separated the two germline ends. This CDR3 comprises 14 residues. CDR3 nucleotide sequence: TGTGCCAGCAGGCCTGACACGCTGAACACTGAAGCTTTCTTT. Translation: CASRPDTLNTEAFF.

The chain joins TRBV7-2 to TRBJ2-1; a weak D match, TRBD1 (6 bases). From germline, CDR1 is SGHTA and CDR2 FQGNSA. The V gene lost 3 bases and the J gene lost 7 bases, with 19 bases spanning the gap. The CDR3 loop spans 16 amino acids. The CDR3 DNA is TGTGCCAGCAGCTTTTTGGTTAGGGCAGGGGTTAATGAGCAGTTCTTC. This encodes CASSFLVRAGVNEQFF.

The CDR3 loop reads CASSFFQGAFTGELFF. Here the CDR3 DNA reads TGTGCCAGCAGCTTCTTTCAGGGGGCTTTTACCGGGGAGCTGTTTTTT. This chain links TRBV11-2 with TRBJ2-2; 8 nucleotides line up with TRBD1. V trimming: 3 bases; J trimming: 5 bases; junction bases outside the gene matches: 8. The CDR3 covers 16 residues. Germline V CDR1 and CDR2: SGHAT, FQNNGV.

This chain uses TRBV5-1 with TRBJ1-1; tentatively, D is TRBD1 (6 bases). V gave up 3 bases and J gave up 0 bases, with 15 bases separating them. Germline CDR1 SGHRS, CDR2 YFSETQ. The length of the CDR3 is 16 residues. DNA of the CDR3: TGCGCCAGCAGCTCTCAGACAGGACCCATGAACACTGAAGCTTTCTTT. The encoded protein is CASSSQTGPMNTEAFF.

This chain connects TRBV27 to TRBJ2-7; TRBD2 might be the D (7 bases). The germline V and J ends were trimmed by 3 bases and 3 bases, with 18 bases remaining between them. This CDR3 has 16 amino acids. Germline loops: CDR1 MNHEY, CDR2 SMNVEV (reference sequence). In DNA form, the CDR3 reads TGTGCCAGCAGTTTCCTCCCCTGGGGGGGCGGCTACGAGCAGTACTTC. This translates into CASSFLPWGGGYEQYF.

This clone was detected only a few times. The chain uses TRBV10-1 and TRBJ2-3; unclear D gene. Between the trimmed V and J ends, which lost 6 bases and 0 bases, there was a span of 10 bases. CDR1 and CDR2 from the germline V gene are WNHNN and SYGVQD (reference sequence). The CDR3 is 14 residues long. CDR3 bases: TGCGCCAGCAGCACGAGGTTTAGCACAGATACGCAGTATTTT. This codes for CASSTRFSTDTQYF.

The CDR3 bases are TGTGCCAGCAGCTTGCCCCCGACAGGAGTGAGGCGGTCACCCCTCCACTTT. Amino acids: CASSLPPTGVRRSPLHF. This chain connects TRBV5-4 to TRBJ1-6, with D tentatively TRBD1 (6 bases). V shed 1 base and J shed 10 bases, with 21 bases lying between them. CDR3 size: 17 residues. CDR1 is SGHNT, CDR2 YYREEE, per germline (reference sequence).

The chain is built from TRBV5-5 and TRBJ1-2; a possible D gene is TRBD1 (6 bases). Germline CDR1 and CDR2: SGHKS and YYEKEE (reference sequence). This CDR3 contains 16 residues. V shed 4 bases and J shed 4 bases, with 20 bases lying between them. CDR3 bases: TGTGCCAGCAGCCCAACCGGAGTAGCCAGGGGCTATGGCTACACCTTC. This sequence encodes CASSPTGVARGYGYTF.

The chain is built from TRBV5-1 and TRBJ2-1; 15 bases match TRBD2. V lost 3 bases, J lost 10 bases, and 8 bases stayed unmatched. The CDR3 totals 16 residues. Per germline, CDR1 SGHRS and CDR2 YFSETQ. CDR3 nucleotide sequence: TGCGCCAGCAGCTCCCGGACTAGCGGGGGGGCTGAGGAGCAGTTCTTC. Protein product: CASSSRTSGGAEEQFF.

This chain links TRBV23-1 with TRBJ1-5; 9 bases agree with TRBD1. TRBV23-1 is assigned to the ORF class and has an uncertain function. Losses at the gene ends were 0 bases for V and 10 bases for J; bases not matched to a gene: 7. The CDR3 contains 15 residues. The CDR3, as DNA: TGCGCCAGCAGTCAATCGGGACAGGGCTTTATACCCCAGCATTTT. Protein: CASSQSGQGFIPQHF.

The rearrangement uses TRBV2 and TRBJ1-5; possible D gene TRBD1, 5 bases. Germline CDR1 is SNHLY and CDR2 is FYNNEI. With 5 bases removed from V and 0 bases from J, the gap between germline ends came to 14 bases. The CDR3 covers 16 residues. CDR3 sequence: CASSTQGRSSNQPQHF. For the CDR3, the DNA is TGTGCCAGCAGTACCCAGGGTAGGTCTAGCAATCAGCCCCAGCATTTT.

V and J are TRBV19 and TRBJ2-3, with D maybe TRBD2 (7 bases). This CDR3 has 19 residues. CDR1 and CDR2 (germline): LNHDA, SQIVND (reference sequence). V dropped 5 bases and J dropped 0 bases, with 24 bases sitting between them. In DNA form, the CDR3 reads TGTGCCAGTAGTTTCCCGCCCCACGGGGGGCTACGTAGCACAGATACGCAGTATTTT. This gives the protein CASSFPPHGGLRSTDTQYF.